What follows are 27 T cell receptor beta chains derived from one specimen sequenced in a study of beta chain features in type 1 diabetes. Expressed TCRB transcripts were sequenced because the entire RNA isolate underwent reverse transcription. Data came from immunoSEQ multiplex PCR; TCRdb stores just in-frame clones and leaves some out. This sample carries 850,000 to 900,000 clones, about a sixth of them seen once, and the ten largest clones take around 0.02%. Sequencing was performed on naive CD4+ T cells from blood. These receptors were taken from a woman between 18 and 29 years old in good health.

The chain couples TRBV6-5 to TRBJ2-7; tentatively, D is TRBD2 (6 bases). The V and J ends lost 6 bases and 2 bases respectively, with 8 bases between them. The germline CDR1 and CDR2 sequences are MNHEY and SVGAGI. CDR3 length: 12 residues. The CDR3 nucleotides are TGTGCCAGCAGCCCGGGGGCCTACGAGCAGTACTTC. Translated, it gives CASSPGAYEQYF.

The chain is built from TRBV28 and TRBJ1-3; D is perhaps TRBD1 (6 bases). This CDR3 has 17 residues. Per the germline V gene, CDR1 is MDHEN and CDR2 is SYDVKM. Trimming took off 5 bases at V and 0 bases at J, with 17 bases between the two ends. CDR3 bases: TGTGCCAGCAGTGTGTCAGGGGCCACTAACTCTGGAAACACCATATATTTT. It codes for CASSVSGATNSGNTIYF.

The chain is built from TRBV18 and TRBJ1-5; a weak D match, TRBD1 (5 bases). The CDR3 is made up of 14 amino acids. Germline-derived CDR1 and CDR2 are KGHSH and LQKENI. Trimming took 3 bases from V and 6 from J, leaving 12 bases between them. CDR3 nucleotide sequence: TGTGCCAGCTCACCCATCGCGAGGGGTCAGCCCCAGCATTTT. Translated, it gives CASSPIARGQPQHF.

This clone was recorded once. The J gene is TRBJ2-7, the V gene TRBV5-8; 9 positions agree with TRBD2. Germline V gives CDR1 SGHTS, CDR2 YDEGEE. The CDR3 has 15 amino acids. Germline trimming cut 6 bases from V and 2 bases from J; bases unmatched to any gene: 9. The CDR3 protein is CASTLLGGRAYEQYF. The DNA for the CDR3 is TGTGCCAGCACCCTCCTGGGCGGGAGGGCCTACGAGCAGTACTTC.

The chain joins TRBV2 to TRBJ2-7; D is ambiguous. The germline CDR1 and CDR2 sequences are SNHLY and FYNNEI. The length of the CDR3 is 12 residues. The ends were cut back, 7 bases at V and 3 bases at J, with 10 bases in the middle. CDR3 residues: CASNLRSYEQYF. Here the CDR3 DNA reads TGTGCCAGCAACTTGAGAAGCTACGAGCAGTACTTC.

A few counts support this clone. The chain is built from TRBV29-1 and TRBJ1-1; 8 nucleotides line up with TRBD1. The CDR3 is made up of 12 amino acids. V lost 4 bases and J lost 3; bases outside the gene matches: 1. Per germline, CDR1 SQVTM and CDR2 ANQGSEA. CDR3 nucleotides: TGCAGCGTTGCGACAGGGGACACTGAAGCTTTCTTT. Protein product: CSVATGDTEAFF.

The rearrangement uses TRBV19 and TRBJ1-4; tentatively, D is TRBD1 (5 bases). Trimming left V 8 bases short and J 7 bases short, with 20 bases between. Looked up from germline, CDR1 is LNHDA and CDR2 is SQIVND (reference sequence). This CDR3 has 15 residues. CDR3: CASSPQASAAEKLFF. Written as DNA, the CDR3 is TGTGCCAGTTCCCCACAGGCCTCGGCCGCTGAAAAACTGTTTTTT.

The V and J genes are TRBV28 and TRBJ1-5; TRBD1 matches 8 bases. Looked up from germline, CDR1 is MDHEN and CDR2 is SYDVKM. This CDR3 contains 17 residues. The V and J ends lost 4 bases and 0 bases, in that order; junction bases with no gene match: 8. For the CDR3, the DNA is TGTGCCAGCAGTTCCGGGCAGGGGGCTTATAGCAATCAGCCCCAGCATTTT. Protein product: CASSSGQGAYSNQPQHF. Variable domain in full (rest from reference TRBV28 and TRBJ1-5): DVKVTQSSRYLVKRTGEKVFLECVQDMDHENMFWYRQDPGLGLRLIYFSYDVKMKEKGDIPEGYSVSREKKERFSLILESASTNQTSMYLCASSSGQGAYSNQPQHFGDGTRLSIL.

The chain joins TRBV28 to TRBJ2-5; maybe TRBD1 (5 bases). The germline CDR1 and CDR2 sequences are MDHEN and SYDVKM. CDR3 length equals 12 residues. The V end was cut by 4 bases, the J end by 4 bases, with 7 bases between. CDR3 sequence: CASSSGSETQYF. CDR3 in DNA: TGTGCCAGCAGTTCAGGGTCAGAGACCCAGTACTTC.

The chain is built from TRBV7-9 and TRBJ2-5; TRBD1 aligns across 8 bases. The CDR3 has 16 residues. Germline lookup yields CDR1 SEHNR and CDR2 FQNEAQ (reference sequence). V lost 4 bases to trimming and J lost 0 bases; unmatched junction nucleotides: 7. Written as DNA, the CDR3 is TGTGCCAGCAGCTCCCGGGACAGGAGGTACCAAGAGACCCAGTACTTC. It is translated as CASSSRDRRYQETQYF.

This clone was detected a few times. The J gene is TRBJ2-1, the V gene TRBV7-2; a possible D gene is TRBD2 (6 bases). This CDR3 spans 15 amino acids. The germline gives CDR1 SGHTA, CDR2 FQGNSA. Trimming left V 1 base short and J 2 bases short, with 9 bases between. The CDR3 region is CASSLVGGAYNEQFF. Written as DNA, the CDR3 is TGTGCCAGCAGCTTAGTGGGGGGAGCCTACAATGAGCAGTTCTTC.

This clone came up a few times. This sequence joins TRBV4-2 and TRBJ2-3, with 10 bases identical to TRBD2. The V segment lost 1 base and the J segment 4 bases; nucleotides outside the gene matches: 11. Germline lookup yields CDR1 LGHNA and CDR2 YNFKEQ. CDR3 size: 18 residues. The CDR3 loop reads CASSQVVASGRGADTQYF. The CDR3 coding sequence is TGTGCCAGCAGCCAAGTGGTTGCTAGCGGGAGAGGGGCAGATACGCAGTATTTT.

The chain joins TRBV5-1 to TRBJ1-1; TRBD1 might be the D (5 bases). In germline, CDR1 is SGHRS, CDR2 YFSETQ. Trimming took 1 base from V and 1 from J, leaving 8 bases between them. The CDR3 contains 14 residues. The CDR3: CASSLNDRNTEAFF. DNA of the CDR3: TGCGCCAGCAGCTTGAATGACAGGAACACTGAAGCTTTCTTT.

The chain uses TRBV6-1 and TRBJ2-5; TRBD2 matches at 9 bases. Germline V lookup: CDR1 MNHNS, CDR2 SASEGT. CDR3 length equals 16 residues. J gave up 4 bases and V 4 bases, and 10 bases lay outside the gene matches. The CDR3, as DNA: TGTGCCAGCAGTGCCCCAGGTAGCGGGAGAGCAGAGACCCAGTACTTC. Residues: CASSAPGSGRAETQYF.

The chain has TRBV19 and TRBJ1-5; no clear D. CDR1 and CDR2 from the germline V gene are LNHDA and SQIVND (reference sequence). V was cut by 10 bases and J by 6 bases, with 19 bases left in between. The CDR3 spans 14 residues. This CDR3 is CATRSIAAFQPQHF. In DNA form, the CDR3 reads TGTGCCACCCGTTCGATAGCCGCATTTCAGCCCCAGCATTTT.

The chain joins TRBV11-2 to TRBJ2-2; 13 bases agree with TRBD2. Trimming took 5 bases from V and 7 from J; bases not matched to a gene: 13. The CDR3 extends over 18 amino acids. Germline loops: CDR1 SGHAT, CDR2 FQNNGV. CDR3 loop: CASSGQPGTSGTYGELFF. DNA of the CDR3: TGTGCCAGCAGCGGCCAGCCCGGGACTAGCGGGACGTACGGGGAGCTGTTTTTT.

This rearrangement joins TRBV6-1 to TRBJ2-3; 7 positions match TRBD1. Trimming at V came to 4 bases and at J to 3 bases, leaving 16 bases not matched to a gene. Looked up from germline, CDR1 is MNHNS and CDR2 is SASEGT. CDR3 length: 18 amino acids. CDR3 DNA sequence: TGTGCCAGCAGTGTTACAGGGGCAGGTGGGCTGGTGACAGATACGCAGTATTTT. It codes for CASSVTGAGGLVTDTQYF.

This rearrangement joins TRBV5-1 to TRBJ2-3; D is unresolved. V was shortened by 4 bases and J by 7 bases, with 7 bases between the two germline ends. The CDR3 covers 11 residues. Germline CDR1 reads SGHRS; CDR2 reads YFSETQ. As DNA, the CDR3 is TGCGCCAGCAGCGACCCGAATACGCAGTATTTT. It specifies CASSDPNTQYF.

Worth noting for this clone: This same CDR3 is encoded by further DNA sequences in the sample. This chain connects TRBV7-2 to TRBJ2-6; no firm D call. Germline V gene data show CDR1 as SGHTA and CDR2 as FQGNSA. V gave up 6 bases and J gave up 1 base, with 7 bases separating them. The length of the CDR3 is 14 residues. The chain's CDR3 is CASSFTSGANVLTF. The CDR3 nucleotides read TGTGCCAGCAGTTTTACTTCTGGGGCCAACGTCCTGACTTTC.

This clone was detected only a few times. This chain uses TRBV2 with TRBJ2-4; tentatively, D is TRBD1 (6 bases). V was trimmed by 6 bases and J by 1 base, leaving 10 bases between them. The germline gives CDR1 SNHLY, CDR2 FYNNEI. CDR3 length equals 14 residues. The CDR3 is CASRQGLAKNIQYF. In DNA, the CDR3 is TGTGCCAGCAGACAGGGTTTGGCCAAAAACATTCAGTACTTC.

This clone was counted between two and nine times. The chain combines TRBV2 with TRBJ2-7; TRBD1 or TRBD2 may be the D gene (6 bases each). The V and J ends lost 8 bases and 3 bases respectively, with 14 bases between them. Germline CDR1 is SNHLY and CDR2 is FYNNEI. The CDR3 extends over 13 amino acids. DNA for the CDR3: TGTGCCAGCGGAGGGGGAGCGATCTACGAGCAGTACTTC. The encoded protein is CASGGGAIYEQYF. The variable domain in full, with the rest retrieved from reference TRBV2 and TRBJ2-7, is EPEVTQTPSHQVTQMGQEVILRCVPISNHLYFYWYRQILGQKVEFLVSFYNNEISEKSEIFDDQFSVERPDGSNFTLKIRSTKLEDSAMYFCASGGGAIYEQYFGPGTRLTVT.

This clone appeared a few times. The gene calls are TRBV6-6 and TRBJ2-3, with D perhaps matching TRBD1 (6 bases). The CDR3 totals 14 residues. V was cut by 4 bases and J by 4 bases, with 12 bases left in between. CDR1 MNHNY and CDR2 SVGAGI come from the germline V gene (reference sequence). In nucleotides, the CDR3 is TGTGCCAGCAGTTGGGTCAAGGGGGCAGATACGCAGTATTTT. Translating gives CASSWVKGADTQYF.

This clone turned up a few times. Other nucleotide sequences from this sample produce the same CDR3. The chain is built from TRBV11-2 and TRBJ2-7; no reliable D call. V was cut by 0 bases and J by 3 bases, with 6 bases left in between. The length of the CDR3 is 13 residues. Germline V lookup: CDR1 SGHAT, CDR2 FQNNGV. The DNA of the CDR3 is TGTGCCAGCAGCTTAGATCGGAGCTACGAGCAGTACTTC. It codes for CASSLDRSYEQYF.

In this sample, this clone turned up a few times. For the CDR3, the DNA is TGTGCCAGCAGCGCACCCCGACAGAGTTACACCGGGGAGCTGTTTTTT. Translation: CASSAPRQSYTGELFF. The J gene is TRBJ2-2, the V gene TRBV7-9, with D possibly matching TRBD1 (5 bases). V shed 5 bases and J shed 3 bases, with 16 bases lying between them. From germline, CDR1 is SEHNR and CDR2 FQNEAQ (reference sequence). The CDR3 totals 16 residues.

This clone was counted only a few times. V gene TRBV19 combines with J gene TRBJ2-5; D unclear. Between the trimmed V and J ends, which lost 6 bases and 5 bases, there was a span of 10 bases. The CDR3 loop spans 12 amino acids. Germline V gives CDR1 LNHDA, CDR2 SQIVND (reference sequence). The CDR3 spells CASRGSTETQYF. The DNA for the CDR3 is TGTGCCAGTAGAGGTAGCACGGAGACCCAGTACTTC.

This clone has a handful of counts. The chain recombines TRBV28 with TRBJ2-7; unclear D gene. The CDR3 covers 18 residues. The germline CDR1 and CDR2 sequences are MDHEN and SYDVKM. V was trimmed by 1 base and J by 0 bases, leaving 19 bases between them. The CDR3 spells CASSLYIGLEQLSYEQYF. For the CDR3, the DNA is TGTGCCAGCAGTTTATATATCGGGTTAGAACAGCTCTCCTACGAGCAGTACTTC.

This chain uses TRBV10-3 with TRBJ2-1, with 10 bases identical to TRBD2. The germline V gene encodes CDR1 ENHRY and CDR2 SYGVKD. The CDR3 is 14 amino acids. Trimming cost V 11 bases and J 7 bases; bases outside gene matches: 11. For the CDR3, the DNA is TGTGCCGCCAAGCGGGAGGGGTTGAAGAATGAGCAGTTCTTC. Translated: CAAKREGLKNEQFF.